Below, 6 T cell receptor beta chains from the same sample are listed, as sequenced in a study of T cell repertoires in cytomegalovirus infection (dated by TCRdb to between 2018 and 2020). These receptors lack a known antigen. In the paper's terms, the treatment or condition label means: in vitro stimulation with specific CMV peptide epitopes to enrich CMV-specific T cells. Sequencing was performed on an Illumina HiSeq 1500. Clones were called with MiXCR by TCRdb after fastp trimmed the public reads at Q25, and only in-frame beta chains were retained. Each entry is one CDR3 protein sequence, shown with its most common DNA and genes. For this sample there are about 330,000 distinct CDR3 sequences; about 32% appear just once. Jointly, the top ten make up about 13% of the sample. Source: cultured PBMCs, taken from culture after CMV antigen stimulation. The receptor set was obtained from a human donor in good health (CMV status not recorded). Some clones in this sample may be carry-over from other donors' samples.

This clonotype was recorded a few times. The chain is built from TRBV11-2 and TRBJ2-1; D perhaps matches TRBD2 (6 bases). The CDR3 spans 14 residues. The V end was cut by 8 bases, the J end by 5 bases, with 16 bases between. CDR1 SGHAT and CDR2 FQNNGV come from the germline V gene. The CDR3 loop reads CASAVRRGNNEQFF. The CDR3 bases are TGTGCCAGCGCAGTCCGGCGGGGAAACAATGAGCAGTTCTTC.

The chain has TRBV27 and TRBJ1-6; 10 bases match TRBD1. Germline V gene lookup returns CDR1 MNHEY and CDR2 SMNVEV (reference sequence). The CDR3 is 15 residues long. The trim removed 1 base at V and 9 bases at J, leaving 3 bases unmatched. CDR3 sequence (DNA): TGTGCCAGCAGTTTATGGGACAGGGGTGGTTCACCCCTCCACTTT. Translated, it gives CASSLWDRGGSPLHF.

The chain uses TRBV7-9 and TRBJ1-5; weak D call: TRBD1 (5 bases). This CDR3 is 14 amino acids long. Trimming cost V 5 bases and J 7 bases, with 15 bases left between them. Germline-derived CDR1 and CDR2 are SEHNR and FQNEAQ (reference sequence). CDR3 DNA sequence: TGTGCCAGCAGCAGGGCAGGGTTAGCCCAGCCCCAGCATTTT. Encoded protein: CASSRAGLAQPQHF.

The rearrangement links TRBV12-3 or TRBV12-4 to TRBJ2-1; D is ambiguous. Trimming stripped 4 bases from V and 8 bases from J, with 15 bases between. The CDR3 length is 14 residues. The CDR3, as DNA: TGTGCCAGCAGTTGGACCCTCACCGGCTATGAGCAGTTCTTC. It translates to CASSWTLTGYEQFF.

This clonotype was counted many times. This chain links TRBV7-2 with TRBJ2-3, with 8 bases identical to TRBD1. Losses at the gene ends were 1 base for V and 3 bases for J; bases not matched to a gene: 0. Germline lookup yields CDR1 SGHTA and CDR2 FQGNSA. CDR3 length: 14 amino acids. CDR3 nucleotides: TGTGCCAGCAGCTTAGACAGGGGGACAGATACGCAGTATTTT. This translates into CASSLDRGTDTQYF.

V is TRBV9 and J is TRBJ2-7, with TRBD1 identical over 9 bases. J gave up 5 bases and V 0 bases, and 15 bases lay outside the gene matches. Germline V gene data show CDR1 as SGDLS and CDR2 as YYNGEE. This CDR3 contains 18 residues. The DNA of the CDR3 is TGTGCCAGCAGCGTAGCGTCTGGTCCGGGACAGGGTTCCCACGAGCAGTACTTC. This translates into CASSVASGPGQGSHEQYF.